The clone carrying this T cell receptor beta chain was recorded once. The data were taken from a study of shared clonotypes between healthy human individuals. Repertoires were generated with immunoSEQ multiplex PCR, while TCRdb's copy carries only in-frame clones and drops some. This sample has approximately 620,000 clones; around 97% occur once, and the top ten carry around 0.057%. The germline CDR1 and CDR2 sequences are SGHRS and YFSETQ. The V and J ends lost 2 bases and 7 bases respectively, with 18 bases between them. CDR3 length: 16 residues. The receptor comes from a woman aged 25 to 39 in good health. The rearrangement links TRBV5-1 to TRBJ2-2, with D perhaps being TRBD1 or TRBD2 (6 bases each). Material for sequencing was naive CD4+ T cells sorted from blood. Subset: CD45RA+ positively selected. CDR3 sequence: CASSFAGQPAGGELFF. In DNA, the CDR3 is TGCGCCAGCAGCTTCGCGGGACAACCGGCAGGCGGGGAGCTGTTTTTT.